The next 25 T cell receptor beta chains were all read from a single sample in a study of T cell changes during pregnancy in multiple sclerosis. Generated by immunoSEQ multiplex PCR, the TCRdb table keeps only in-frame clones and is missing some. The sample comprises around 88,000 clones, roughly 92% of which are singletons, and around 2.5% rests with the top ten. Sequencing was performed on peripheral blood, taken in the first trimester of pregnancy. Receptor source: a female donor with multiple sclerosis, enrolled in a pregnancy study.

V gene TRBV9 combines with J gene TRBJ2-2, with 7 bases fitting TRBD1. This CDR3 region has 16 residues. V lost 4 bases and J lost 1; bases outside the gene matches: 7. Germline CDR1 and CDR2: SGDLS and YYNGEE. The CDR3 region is CASSPPGTVNTGELFF. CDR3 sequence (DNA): TGTGCCAGCAGCCCACCTGGGACAGTGAACACCGGGGAGCTGTTTTTT.

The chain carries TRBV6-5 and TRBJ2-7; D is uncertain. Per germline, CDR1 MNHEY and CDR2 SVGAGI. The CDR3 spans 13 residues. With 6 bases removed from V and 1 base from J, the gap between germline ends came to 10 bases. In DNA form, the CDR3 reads TGTGCCAGCAGCCTTGGGCCATCCTACGAGCAGTACTTC. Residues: CASSLGPSYEQYF.

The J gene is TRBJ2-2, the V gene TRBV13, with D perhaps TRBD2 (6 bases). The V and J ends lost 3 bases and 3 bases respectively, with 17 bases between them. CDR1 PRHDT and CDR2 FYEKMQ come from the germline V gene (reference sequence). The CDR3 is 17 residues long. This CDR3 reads CASSFWGGGLDTGELFF. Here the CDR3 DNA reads TGTGCCAGCAGCTTCTGGGGCGGAGGGCTAGACACCGGGGAGCTGTTTTTT. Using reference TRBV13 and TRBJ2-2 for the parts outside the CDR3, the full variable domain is AAGVIQSPRHLIKEKRETATLKCYPIPRHDTVYWYQQGPGQDPQFLISFYEKMQSDKGSIPDRFSAQQFSDYHSELNMSSLELGDSALYFCASSFWGGGLDTGELFFGEGSRLTVL.

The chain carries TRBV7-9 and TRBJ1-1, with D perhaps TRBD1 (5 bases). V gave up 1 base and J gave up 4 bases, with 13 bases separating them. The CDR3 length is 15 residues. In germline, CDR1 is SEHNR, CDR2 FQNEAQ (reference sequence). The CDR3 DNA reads TGTGCCAGCAGCTTAGGGGGGGGATTGGGCACTGAAGCTTTCTTT. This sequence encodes CASSLGGGLGTEAFF. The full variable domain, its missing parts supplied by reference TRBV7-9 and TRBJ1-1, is DTGVSQNPRHKITKRGQNVTFRCDPISEHNRLYWYRQTLGQGPEFLTYFQNEAQLEKSRLLSDRFSAERPKGSFSTLEIQRTEQGDSAMYLCASSLGGGLGTEAFFGQGTRLTVV.

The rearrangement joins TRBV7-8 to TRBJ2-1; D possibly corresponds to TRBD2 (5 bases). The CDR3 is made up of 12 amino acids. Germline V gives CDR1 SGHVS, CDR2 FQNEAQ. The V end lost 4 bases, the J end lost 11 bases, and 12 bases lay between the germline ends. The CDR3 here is CASSYQTNKQFF. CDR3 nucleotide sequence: TGTGCCAGCAGCTATCAGACTAATAAGCAGTTCTTC. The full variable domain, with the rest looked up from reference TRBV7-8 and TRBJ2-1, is GAGVSQSPRYKVAKRGQDVALRCDPISGHVSLFWYQQALGQGPEFLTYFQNEAQLDKSGLPSDRFFAERPEGSVSTLKIQRTQQEDSAVYLCASSYQTNKQFFGPGTRLTVL.

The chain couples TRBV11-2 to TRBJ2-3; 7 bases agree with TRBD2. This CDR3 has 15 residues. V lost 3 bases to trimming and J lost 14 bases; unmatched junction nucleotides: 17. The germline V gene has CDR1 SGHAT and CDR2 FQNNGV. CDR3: CASSFRGGTTDMMYF. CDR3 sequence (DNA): TGTGCCAGCAGCTTTAGGGGAGGGACCACAGATATGATGTATTTT.

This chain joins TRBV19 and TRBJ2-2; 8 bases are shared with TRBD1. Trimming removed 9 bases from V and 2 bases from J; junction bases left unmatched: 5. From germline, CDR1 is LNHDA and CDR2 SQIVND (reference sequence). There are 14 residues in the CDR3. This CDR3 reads CASGQGRNTGELFF. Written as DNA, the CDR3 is TGTGCCAGCGGACAGGGAAGAAACACCGGGGAGCTGTTTTTT.

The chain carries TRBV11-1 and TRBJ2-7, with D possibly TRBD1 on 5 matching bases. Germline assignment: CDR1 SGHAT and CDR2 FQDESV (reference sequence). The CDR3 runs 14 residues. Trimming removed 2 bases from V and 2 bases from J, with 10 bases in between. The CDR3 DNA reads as TGTGCCAGCAGCTTAAGTGACAGAACCTACGAGCAGTACTTC. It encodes CASSLSDRTYEQYF.

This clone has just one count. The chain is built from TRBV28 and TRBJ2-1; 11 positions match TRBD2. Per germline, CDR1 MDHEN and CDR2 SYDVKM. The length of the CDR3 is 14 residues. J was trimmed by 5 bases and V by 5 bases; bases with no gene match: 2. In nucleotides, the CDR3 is TGTGCCAGCAGTACTAGCGGGGGCAACAATGAGCAGTTCTTC. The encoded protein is CASSTSGGNNEQFF.

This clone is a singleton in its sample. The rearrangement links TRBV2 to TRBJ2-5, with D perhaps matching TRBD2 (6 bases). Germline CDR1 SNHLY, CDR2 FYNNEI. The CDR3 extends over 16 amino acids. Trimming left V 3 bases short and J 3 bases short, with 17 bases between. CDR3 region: CASSDNFERVEETQYF. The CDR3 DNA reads TGTGCCAGCAGTGACAACTTCGAGCGGGTAGAAGAGACCCAGTACTTC.

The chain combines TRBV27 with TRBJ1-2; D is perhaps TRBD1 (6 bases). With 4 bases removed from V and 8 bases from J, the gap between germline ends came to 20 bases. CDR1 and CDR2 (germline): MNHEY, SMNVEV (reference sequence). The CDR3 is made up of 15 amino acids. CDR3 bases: TGTGCCAGCAGTTCAAACTTAGACAGGAAAAGGGGCTACACCTTC. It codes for CASSSNLDRKRGYTF.

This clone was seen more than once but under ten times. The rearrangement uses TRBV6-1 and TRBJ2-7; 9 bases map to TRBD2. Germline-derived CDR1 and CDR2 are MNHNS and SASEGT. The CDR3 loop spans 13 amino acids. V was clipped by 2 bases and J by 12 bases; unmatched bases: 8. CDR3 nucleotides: TGTGCCAGCAGTGAATCCGGGACTAGCAGACGGTACTTC. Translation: CASSESGTSRRYF.

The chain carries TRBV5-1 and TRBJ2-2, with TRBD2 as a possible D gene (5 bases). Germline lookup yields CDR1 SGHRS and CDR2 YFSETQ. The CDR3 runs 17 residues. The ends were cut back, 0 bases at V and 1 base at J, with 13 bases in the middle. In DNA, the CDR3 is TGCGCCAGCAGCTTGGGGTGGGGAGTTGTGAACACCGGGGAGCTGTTTTTT. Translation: CASSLGWGVVNTGELFF.

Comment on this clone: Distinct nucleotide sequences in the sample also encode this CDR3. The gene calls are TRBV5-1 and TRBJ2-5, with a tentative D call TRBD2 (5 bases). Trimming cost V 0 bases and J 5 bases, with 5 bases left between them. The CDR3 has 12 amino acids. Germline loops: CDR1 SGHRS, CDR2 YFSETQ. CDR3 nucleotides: TGCGCCAGCAGCTTGGCGGGGGAGACCCAGTACTTC. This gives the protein CASSLAGETQYF.

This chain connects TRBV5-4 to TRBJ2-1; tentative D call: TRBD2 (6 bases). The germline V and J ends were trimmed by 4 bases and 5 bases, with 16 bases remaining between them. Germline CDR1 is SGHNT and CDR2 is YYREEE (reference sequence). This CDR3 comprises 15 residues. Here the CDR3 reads CASSPGSGGDNEQFF. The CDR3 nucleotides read TGTGCCAGCAGCCCTGGGTCAGGAGGGGACAATGAGCAGTTCTTC.

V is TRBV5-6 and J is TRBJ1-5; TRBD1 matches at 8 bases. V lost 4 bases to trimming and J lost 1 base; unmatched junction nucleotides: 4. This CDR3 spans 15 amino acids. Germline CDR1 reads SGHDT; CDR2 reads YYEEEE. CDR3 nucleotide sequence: TGTGCCAGCAGCAAGGACAGGGAGAGCAATCAGCCCCAGCATTTT. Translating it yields CASSKDRESNQPQHF.

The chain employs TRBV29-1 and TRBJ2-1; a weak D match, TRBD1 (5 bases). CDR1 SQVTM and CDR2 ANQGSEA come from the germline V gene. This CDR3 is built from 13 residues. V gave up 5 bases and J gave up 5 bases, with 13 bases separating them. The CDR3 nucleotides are TGCAGCGTTCAGGGTGGCCTTAACAATGAGCAGTTCTTC. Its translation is CSVQGGLNNEQFF.

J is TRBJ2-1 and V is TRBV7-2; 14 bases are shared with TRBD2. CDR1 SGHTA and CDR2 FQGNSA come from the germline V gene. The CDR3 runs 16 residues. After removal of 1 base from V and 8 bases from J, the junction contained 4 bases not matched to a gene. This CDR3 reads CASSLEGTSGSYEQFF. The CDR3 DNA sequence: TGTGCCAGCAGCTTAGAAGGGACTAGCGGGAGCTATGAGCAGTTCTTC.

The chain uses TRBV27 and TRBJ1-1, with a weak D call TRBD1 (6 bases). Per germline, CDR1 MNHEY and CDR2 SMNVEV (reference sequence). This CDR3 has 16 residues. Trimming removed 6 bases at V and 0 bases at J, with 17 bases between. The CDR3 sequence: CASSPFGGRMNTEAFF. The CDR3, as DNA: TGTGCCAGCAGCCCGTTCGGGGGGCGAATGAACACTGAAGCTTTCTTT.

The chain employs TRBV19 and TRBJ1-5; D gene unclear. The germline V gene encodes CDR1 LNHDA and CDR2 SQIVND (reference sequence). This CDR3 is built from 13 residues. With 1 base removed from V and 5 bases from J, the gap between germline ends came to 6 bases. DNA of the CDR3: TGTGCCAGTAGTATAGCGGGAGATCAGCCCCAGCATTTT. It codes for CASSIAGDQPQHF.

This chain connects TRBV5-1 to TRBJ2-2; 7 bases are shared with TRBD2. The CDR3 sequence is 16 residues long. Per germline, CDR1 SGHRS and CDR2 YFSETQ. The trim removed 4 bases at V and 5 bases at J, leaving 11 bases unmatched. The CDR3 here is CASSLGLGGNTGELFF. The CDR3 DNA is TGCGCCAGCAGCCTAGGCCTGGGAGGGAATACCGGGGAGCTGTTTTTT.

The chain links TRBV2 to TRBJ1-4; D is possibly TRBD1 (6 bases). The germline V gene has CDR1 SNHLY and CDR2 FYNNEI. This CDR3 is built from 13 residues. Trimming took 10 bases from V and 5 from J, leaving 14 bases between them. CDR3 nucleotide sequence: TGTGCCACCCACAGGGTGGGGAATGAAAAACTGTTTTTT. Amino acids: CATHRVGNEKLFF.

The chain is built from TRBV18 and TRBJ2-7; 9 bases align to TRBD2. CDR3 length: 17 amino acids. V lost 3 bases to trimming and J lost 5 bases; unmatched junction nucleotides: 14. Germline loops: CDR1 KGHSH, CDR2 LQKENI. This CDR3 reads CASSPRGSGSWGNEQYF. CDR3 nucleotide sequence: TGTGCCAGCTCACCCCGGGGTAGCGGGAGTTGGGGCAACGAGCAGTACTTC.

The CDR3: CASSLYGRAATGELFF. For the CDR3, the DNA is TGTGCCAGCAGCTTGTACGGGAGGGCCGCCACCGGGGAGCTGTTTTTT. This chain uses TRBV5-6 with TRBJ2-2, with 8 positions matching TRBD2. This CDR3 comprises 16 residues. Unmatched junction bases numbered 6, after V lost 1 base and J lost 4 bases. In germline, CDR1 is SGHDT, CDR2 YYEEEE. The full variable domain, in which reference TRBV5-6 and TRBJ2-2 provide the parts outside the CDR3, is DAGVTQSPTHLIKTRGQQVTLRCSPKSGHDTVSWYQQALGQGPQFIFQYYEEEERQRGNFPDRFSGHQFPNYSSELNVNALLLGDSALYLCASSLYGRAATGELFFGEGSRLTVL.

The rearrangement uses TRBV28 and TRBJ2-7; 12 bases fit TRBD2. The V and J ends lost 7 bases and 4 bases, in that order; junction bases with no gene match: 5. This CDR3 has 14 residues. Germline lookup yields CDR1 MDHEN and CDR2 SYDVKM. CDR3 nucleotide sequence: TGTGCCAGCACCCTAGCGGGAGGGAGATACGAGCAGTACTTC. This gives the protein CASTLAGGRYEQYF.